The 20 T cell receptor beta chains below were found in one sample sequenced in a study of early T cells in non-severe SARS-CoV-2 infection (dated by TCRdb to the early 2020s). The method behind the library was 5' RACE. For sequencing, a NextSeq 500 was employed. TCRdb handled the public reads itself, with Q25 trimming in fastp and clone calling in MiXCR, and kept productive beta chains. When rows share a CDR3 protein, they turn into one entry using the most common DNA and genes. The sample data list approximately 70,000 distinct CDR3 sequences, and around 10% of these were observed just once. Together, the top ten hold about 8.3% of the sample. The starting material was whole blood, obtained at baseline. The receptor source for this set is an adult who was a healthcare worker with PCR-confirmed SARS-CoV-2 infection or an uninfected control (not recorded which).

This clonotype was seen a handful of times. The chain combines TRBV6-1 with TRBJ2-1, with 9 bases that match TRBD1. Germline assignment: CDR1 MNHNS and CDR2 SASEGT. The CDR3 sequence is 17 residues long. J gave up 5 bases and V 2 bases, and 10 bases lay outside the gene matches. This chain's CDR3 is CASSETDRGSSNNEQFF. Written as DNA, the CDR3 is TGTGCCAGCAGTGAAACGGACAGGGGTTCCTCGAACAATGAGCAGTTCTTC.

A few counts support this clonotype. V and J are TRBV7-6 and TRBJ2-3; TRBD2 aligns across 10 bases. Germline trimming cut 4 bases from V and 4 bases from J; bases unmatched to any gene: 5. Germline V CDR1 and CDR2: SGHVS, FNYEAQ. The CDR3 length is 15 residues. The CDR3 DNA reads TGTGCCAGCAGCTCCCTAGCGGGGGTCTCAGATACGCAGTATTTT. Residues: CASSSLAGVSDTQYF.

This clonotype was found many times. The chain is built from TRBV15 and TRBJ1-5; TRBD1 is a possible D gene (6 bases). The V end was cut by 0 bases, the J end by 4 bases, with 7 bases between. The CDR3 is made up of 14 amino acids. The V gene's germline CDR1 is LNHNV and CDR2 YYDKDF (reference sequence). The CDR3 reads CATSRDGQNQPQHF. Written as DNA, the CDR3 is TGTGCCACCAGCAGAGATGGACAGAATCAGCCCCAGCATTTT.

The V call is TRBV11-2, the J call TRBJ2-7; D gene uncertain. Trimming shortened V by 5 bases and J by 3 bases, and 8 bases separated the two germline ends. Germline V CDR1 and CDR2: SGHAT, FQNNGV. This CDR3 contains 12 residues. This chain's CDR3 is CASSDDNYEQYF. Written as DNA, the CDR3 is TGTGCCAGCAGCGACGACAACTACGAGCAGTACTTC.

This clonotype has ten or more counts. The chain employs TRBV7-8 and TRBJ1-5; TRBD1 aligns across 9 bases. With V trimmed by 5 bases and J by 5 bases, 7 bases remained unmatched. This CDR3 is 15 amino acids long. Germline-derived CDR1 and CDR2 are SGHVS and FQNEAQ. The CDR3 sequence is CASSTDRGGDQPQHF. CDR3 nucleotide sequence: TGTGCCAGCAGCACGGACAGGGGCGGCGATCAGCCCCAGCATTTT.

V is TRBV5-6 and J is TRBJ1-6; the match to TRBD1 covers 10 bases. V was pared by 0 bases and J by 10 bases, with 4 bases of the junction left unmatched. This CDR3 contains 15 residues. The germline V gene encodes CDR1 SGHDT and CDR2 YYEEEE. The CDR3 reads CASSLAGTGVSPLHF. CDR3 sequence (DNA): TGTGCCAGCAGCTTGGCCGGGACAGGGGTATCACCCCTCCACTTT.

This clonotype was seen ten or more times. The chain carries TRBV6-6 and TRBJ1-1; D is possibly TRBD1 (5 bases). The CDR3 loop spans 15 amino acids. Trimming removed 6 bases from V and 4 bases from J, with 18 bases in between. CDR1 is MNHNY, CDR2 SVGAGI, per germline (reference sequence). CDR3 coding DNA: TGTGCCAGCAGCCCACTCGGGGTGGGGGGCACTGAAGCTTTCTTT. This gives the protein CASSPLGVGGTEAFF.

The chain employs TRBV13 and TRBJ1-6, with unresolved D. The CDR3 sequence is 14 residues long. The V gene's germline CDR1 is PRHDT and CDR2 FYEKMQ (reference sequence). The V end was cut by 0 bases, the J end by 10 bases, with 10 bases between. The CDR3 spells CASSLGEVKSPLHF. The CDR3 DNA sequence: TGTGCCAGCAGCTTAGGGGAGGTAAAATCACCCCTCCACTTT.

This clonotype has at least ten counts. Written as DNA, the CDR3 is TGTGCCAGCAGCGCCAGACGAGGCGGGGGGGCAATCGGGGAGCTGTTTTTT. Translated, it gives CASSARRGGGAIGELFF. The rearrangement uses TRBV9 and TRBJ2-2, with 9 bases that match TRBD2. The CDR3 is 17 amino acids. The junction had 13 bases not matched to a gene; V was cut back by 3 bases and J by 7 bases. Per the germline V gene, CDR1 is SGDLS and CDR2 is YYNGEE. Variable domain in full (rest from reference TRBV9 and TRBJ2-2): DSGVTQTPKHLITATGQRVTLRCSPRSGDLSVYWYQQSLDQGLQFLIQYYNGEERAKGNILERFSAQQFPDLHSELNLSSLELGDSALYFCASSARRGGGAIGELFFGEGSRLTVL.

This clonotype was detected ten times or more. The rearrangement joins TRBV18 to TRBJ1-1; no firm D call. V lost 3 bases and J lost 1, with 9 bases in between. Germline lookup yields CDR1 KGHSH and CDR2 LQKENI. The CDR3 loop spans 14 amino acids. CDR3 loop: CASSPGNPNTEAFF. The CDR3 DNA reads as TGTGCCAGCTCACCGGGGAACCCGAACACTGAAGCTTTCTTT. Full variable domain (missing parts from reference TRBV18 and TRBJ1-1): NAGVMQNPRHLVRRRGQEARLRCSPMKGHSHVYWYRQLPEEGLKFMVYLQKENIIDESGMPKERFSAEFPKEGPSILRIQQVVRGDSAAYFCASSPGNPNTEAFFGQGTRLTVV.

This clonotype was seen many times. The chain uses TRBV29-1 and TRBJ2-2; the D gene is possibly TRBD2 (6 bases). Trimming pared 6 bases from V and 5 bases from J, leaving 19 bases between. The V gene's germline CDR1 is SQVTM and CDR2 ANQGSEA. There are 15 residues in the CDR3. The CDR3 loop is CSVTTDLGGTGELFF. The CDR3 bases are TGCAGCGTAACGACGGATCTCGGGGGAACCGGGGAGCTGTTTTTT.

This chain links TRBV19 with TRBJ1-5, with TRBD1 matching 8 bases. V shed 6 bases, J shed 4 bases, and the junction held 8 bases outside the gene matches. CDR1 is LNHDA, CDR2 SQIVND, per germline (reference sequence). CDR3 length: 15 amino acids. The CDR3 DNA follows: TGTGCCAGTAGATTAGACAGGGGAGAAAATCAGCCCCAGCATTTT. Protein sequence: CASRLDRGENQPQHF.

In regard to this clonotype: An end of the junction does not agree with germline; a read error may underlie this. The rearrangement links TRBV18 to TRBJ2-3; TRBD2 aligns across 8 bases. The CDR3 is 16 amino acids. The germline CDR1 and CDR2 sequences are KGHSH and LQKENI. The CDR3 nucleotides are TGTGCCTGCTCACCGTCTTCCGGGGGGGGCCGAGATACGCAGTATTTT. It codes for CACSPSSGGGRDTQYF. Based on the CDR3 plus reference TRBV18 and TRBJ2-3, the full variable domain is NAGVMQNPRHLVRRRGQEARLRCSPMKGHSHVYWYRQLPEEGLKFMVYLQKENIIDESGMPKERFSAEFPKEGPSILRIQQVVRGDSAAYFCACSPSSGGGRDTQYFGPGTRLTVL.

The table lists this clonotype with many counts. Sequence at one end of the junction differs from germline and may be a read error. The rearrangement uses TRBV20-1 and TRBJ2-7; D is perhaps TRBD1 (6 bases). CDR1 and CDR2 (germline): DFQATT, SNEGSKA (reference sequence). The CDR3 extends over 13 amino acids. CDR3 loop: CAASGQNNYEQYF. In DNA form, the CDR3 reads TGTGCAGCTAGTGGACAGAATAACTACGAGCAGTACTTC.

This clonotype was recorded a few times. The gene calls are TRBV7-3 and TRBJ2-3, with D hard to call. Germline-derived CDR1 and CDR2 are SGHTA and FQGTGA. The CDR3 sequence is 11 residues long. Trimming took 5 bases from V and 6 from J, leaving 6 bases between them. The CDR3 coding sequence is TGTGCCAGCAGCCAAAGCGATACGCAGTATTTT. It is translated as CASSQSDTQYF.

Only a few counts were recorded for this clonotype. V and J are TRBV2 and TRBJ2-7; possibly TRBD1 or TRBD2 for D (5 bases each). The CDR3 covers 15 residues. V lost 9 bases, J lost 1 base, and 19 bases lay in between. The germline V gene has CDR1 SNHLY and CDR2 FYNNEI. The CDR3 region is CARSLRKGSSYEQYF. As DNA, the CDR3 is TGTGCCAGGTCCTTGAGGAAGGGGAGTTCCTACGAGCAGTACTTC.

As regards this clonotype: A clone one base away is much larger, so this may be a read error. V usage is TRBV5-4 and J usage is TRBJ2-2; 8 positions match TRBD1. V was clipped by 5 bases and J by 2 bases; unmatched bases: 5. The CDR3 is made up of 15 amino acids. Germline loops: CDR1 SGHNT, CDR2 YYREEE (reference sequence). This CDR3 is CASSRDRTNTGELFF. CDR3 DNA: TGTGCCAGCAGTAGGGACAGGACCAACACCGGGGAGCTGTTTTTT.

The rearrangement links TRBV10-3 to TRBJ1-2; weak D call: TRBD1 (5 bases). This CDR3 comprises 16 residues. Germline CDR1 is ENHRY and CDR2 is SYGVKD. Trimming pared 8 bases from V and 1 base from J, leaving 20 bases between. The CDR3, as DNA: TGTGCCATCTCCCCAATCTTGCAGGGCATTAACTATGGCTACACCTTC. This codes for CAISPILQGINYGYTF.

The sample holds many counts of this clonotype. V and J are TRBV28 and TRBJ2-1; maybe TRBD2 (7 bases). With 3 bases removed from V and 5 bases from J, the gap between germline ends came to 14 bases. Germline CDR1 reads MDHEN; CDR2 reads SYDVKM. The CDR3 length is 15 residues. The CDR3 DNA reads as TGTGCCAGCAGTTTTTGGGGGGGCATAAACAATGAGCAGTTCTTC. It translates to CASSFWGGINNEQFF.

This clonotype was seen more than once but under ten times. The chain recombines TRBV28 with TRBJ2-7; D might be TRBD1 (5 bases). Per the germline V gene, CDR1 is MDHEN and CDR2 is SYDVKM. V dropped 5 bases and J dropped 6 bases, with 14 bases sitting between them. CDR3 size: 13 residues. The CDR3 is CASSPGQGPEQYF. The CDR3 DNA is TGTGCCAGCAGTCCAGGACAAGGCCCCGAGCAGTACTTC.